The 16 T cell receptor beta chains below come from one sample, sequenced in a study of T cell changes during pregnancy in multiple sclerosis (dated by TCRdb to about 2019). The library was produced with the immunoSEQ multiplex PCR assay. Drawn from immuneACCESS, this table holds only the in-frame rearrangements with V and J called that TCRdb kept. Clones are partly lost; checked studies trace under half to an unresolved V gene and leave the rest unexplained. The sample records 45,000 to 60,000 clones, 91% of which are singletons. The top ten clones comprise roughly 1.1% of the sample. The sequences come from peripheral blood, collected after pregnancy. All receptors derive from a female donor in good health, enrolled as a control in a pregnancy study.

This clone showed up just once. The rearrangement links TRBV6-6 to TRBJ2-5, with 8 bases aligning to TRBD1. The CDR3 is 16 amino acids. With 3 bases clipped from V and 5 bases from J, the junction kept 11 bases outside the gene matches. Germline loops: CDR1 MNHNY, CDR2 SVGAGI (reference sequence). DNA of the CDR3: TGTGCCAGCAGTTATACCGGGACAGGATGGGGGGAGACCCAGTACTTC. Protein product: CASSYTGTGWGETQYF.

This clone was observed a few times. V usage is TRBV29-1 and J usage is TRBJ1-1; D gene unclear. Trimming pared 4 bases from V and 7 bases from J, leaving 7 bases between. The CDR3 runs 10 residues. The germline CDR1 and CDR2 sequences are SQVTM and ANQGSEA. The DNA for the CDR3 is TGCAGCGTTGTAGCGGATGAAGCTTTCTTT. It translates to CSVVADEAFF.

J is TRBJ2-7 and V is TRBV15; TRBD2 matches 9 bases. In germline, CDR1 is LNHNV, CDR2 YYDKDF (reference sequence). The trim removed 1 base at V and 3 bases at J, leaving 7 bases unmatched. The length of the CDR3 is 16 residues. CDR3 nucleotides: TGTGCCACCAGCAGAGGAGGGATAGCGGGAGACTACGAGCAGTACTTC. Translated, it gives CATSRGGIAGDYEQYF.

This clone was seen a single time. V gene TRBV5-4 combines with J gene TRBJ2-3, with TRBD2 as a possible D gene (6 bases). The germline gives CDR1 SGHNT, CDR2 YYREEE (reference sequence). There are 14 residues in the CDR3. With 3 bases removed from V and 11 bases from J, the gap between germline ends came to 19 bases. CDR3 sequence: CASSSGDWPEEQYF. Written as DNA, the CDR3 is TGTGCCAGCAGCTCCGGGGACTGGCCCGAGGAGCAGTATTTT.

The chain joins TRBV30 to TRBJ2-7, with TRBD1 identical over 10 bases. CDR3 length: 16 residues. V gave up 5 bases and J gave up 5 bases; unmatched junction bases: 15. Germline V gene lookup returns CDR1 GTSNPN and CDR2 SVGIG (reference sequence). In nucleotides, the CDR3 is TGTGCCTGGGAGTCTAACGCCGGGACAGGGGACCACGAGCAGTACTTC. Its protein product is CAWESNAGTGDHEQYF.

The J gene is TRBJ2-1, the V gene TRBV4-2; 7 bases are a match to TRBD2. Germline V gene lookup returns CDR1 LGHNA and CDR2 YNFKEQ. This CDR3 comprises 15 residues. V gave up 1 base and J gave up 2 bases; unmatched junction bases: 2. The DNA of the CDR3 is TGTGCCAGCAGCCAAGTTGCGGGGGCCTACAATGAGCAGTTCTTC. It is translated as CASSQVAGAYNEQFF.

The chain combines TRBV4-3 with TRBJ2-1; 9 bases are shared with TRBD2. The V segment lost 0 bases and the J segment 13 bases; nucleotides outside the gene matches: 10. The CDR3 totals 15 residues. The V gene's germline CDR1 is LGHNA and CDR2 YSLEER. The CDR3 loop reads CASSQEISGRLAQFF. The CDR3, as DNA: TGCGCCAGCAGCCAAGAGATTAGCGGGAGATTGGCTCAGTTCTTC.

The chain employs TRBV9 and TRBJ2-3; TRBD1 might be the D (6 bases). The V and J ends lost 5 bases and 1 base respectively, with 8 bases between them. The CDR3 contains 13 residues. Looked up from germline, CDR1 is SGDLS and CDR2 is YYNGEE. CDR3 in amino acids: CASRGARTDTQYF. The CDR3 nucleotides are TGTGCCAGCAGGGGGGCCCGCACAGATACGCAGTATTTT.

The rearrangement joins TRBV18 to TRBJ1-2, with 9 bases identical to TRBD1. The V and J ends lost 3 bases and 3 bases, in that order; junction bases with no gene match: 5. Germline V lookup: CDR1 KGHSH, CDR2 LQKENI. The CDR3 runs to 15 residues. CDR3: CASSPYDRGYYGYTF. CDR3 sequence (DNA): TGTGCCAGCTCACCTTACGACAGGGGGTACTATGGCTACACCTTC.

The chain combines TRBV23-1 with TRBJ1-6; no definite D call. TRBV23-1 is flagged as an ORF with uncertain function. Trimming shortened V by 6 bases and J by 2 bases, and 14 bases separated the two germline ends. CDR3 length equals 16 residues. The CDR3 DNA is TGCGCCAGCAGCCTCTTGTCCAGTCCCTATAATTCACCCCTCCACTTT. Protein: CASSLLSSPYNSPLHF.

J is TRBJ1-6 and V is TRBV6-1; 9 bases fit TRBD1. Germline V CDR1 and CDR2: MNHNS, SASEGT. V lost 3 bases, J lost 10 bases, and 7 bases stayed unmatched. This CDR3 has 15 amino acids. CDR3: CASSDIPGQGSPLHF. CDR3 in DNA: TGTGCCAGCAGTGACATTCCGGGACAGGGATCACCCCTCCACTTT.

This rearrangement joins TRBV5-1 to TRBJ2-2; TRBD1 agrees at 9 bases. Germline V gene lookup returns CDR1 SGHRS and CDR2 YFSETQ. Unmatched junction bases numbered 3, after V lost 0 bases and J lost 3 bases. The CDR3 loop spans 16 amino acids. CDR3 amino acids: CASSLGQGVDTGELFF. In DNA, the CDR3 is TGCGCCAGCAGCTTGGGACAGGGGGTAGACACCGGGGAGCTGTTTTTT.

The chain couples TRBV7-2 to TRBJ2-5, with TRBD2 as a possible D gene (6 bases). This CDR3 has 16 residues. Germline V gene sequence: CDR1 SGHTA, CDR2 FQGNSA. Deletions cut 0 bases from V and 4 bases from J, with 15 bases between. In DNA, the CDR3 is TGTGCCAGCAGCTTAGCGGGTCCGGGGGATAGAGAGACCCAGTACTTC. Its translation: CASSLAGPGDRETQYF.

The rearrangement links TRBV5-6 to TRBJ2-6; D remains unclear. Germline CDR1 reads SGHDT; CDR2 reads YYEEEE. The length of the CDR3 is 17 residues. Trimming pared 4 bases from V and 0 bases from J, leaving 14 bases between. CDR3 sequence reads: CASSDTLFGSGANVLTF. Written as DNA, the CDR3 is TGTGCCAGCAGCGACACCCTGTTTGGCTCTGGGGCCAACGTCCTGACTTTC.

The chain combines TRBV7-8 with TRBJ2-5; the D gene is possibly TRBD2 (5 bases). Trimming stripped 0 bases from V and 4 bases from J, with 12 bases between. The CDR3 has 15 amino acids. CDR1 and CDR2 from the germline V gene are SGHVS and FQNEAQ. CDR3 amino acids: CASSLAHQAAETQYF. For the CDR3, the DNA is TGTGCCAGCAGCTTAGCGCATCAAGCGGCAGAGACCCAGTACTTC.

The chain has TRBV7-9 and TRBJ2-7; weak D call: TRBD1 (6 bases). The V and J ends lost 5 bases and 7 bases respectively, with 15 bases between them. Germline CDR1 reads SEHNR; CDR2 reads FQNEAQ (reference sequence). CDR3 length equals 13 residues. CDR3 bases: TGTGCCAGCAGCAACACTATACAGGGAGAGCAGTACTTC. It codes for CASSNTIQGEQYF.